What follows is one T cell receptor beta chain and its context. Its antigen is not identified. The data were taken from a study of Graves' ophthalmopathy and Graves' hyperthyroidism. Study-level points and caveats: Among expanded thyroid clonotypes above 0.001 frequency, most also occurred in blood.

Amplification of the TCR beta CDR3 regions used RNA transcripts (as template). RT-PCR in the first round used HTBI primers; a second-round multiplex PCR followed. Via MiXCR, TCRdb re-called the multiplex PCR reads, giving one row per CDR3 protein. This table has over a million distinct CDR3 sequences, approximately 35% appearing once. Germline loops: CDR1 ENHRY, CDR2 SYGVKD. CDR3 length: 13 amino acids. Trimming took off 1 base at V and 1 base at J, with 4 bases between the two ends. The TCR originated in an adult man with Graves' hyperthyroidism. Material: peripheral blood or thyroid tissue (not recorded which). V gene TRBV10-3 combines with J gene TRBJ1-1; D ambiguous. In nucleotides, the CDR3 is TGTGCCATCAGTGAGTTAGGGAACACTGAAGCTTTCTTT. It is translated as CAISELGNTEAFF.